This T cell receptor beta chain was found in a study of blood T cells in healthy people across ages. For the second PCR, which ran for roughly 6 to 12 cycles, a sample-barcoded 5' primer and a J-beta primer mix were used. TCRdb called the 5' RACE reads again in MiXCR, with one record for every CDR3 protein. The data show over a million distinct CDR3 sequences, with less than 50% seen just once and under 20% held by the top ten. This CDR3 has 11 amino acids. The J segment lost 9 bases and the V segment lost 8 bases, leaving 3 bases of the junction unmatched. What was sequenced was blood. The V and J genes are TRBV12-3 or TRBV12-4 and TRBJ2-1; TRBD2 matches at 8 bases. The TCR sequence derives from a woman aged 60-75 years in good health. CDR3 residues: CASWAGGEQFF. In DNA form, the CDR3 reads TGTGCCAGCTGGGCGGGGGGTGAGCAGTTCTTC.